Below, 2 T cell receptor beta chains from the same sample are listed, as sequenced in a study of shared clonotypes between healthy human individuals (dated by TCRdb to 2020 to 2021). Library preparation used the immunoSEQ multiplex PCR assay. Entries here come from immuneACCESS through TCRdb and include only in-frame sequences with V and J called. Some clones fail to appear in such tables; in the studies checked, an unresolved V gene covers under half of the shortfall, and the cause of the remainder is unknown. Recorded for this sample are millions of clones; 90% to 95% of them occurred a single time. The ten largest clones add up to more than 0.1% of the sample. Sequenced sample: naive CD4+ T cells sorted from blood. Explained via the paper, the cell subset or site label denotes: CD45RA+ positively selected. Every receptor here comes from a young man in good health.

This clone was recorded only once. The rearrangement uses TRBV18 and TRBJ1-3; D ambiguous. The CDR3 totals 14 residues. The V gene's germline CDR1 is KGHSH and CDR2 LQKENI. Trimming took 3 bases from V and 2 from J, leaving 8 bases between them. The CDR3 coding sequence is TGTGCCAGCTCACCTAAGGAAACTGGAAACACCATATATTTT. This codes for CASSPKETGNTIYF.

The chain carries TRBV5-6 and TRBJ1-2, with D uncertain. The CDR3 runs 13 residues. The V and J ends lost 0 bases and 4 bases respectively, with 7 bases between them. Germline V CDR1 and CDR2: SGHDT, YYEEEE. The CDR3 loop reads CASSLEVLYGYTF. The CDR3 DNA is TGTGCCAGCAGCTTGGAGGTTCTCTATGGCTACACCTTC.